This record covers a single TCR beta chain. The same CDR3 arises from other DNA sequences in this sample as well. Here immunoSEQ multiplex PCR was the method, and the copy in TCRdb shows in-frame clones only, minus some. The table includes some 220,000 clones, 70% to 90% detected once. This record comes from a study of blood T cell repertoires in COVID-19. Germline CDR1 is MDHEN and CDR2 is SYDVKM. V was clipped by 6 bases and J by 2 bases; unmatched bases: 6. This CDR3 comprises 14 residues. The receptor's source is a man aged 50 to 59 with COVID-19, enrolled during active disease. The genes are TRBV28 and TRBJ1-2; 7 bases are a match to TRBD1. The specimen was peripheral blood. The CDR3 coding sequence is TGTGCCAGCAGCTCACCGGGACAGAACTATGGCTACACCTTC. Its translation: CASSSPGQNYGYTF.